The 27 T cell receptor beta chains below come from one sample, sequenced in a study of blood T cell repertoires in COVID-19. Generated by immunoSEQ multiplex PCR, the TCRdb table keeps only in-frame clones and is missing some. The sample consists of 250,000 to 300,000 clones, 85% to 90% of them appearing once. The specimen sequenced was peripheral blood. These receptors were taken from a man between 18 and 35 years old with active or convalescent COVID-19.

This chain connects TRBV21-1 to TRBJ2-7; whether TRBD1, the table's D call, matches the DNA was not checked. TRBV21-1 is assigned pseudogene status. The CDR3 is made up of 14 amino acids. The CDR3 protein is CASSPVPGPYEQYF. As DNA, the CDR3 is TGTGCCAGCTCTCCCGTACCAGGTCCCTACGAGCAGTACTTC.

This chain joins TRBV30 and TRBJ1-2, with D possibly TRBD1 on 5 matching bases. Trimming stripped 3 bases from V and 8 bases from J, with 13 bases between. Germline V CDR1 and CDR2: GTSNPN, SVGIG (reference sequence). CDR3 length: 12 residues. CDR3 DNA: TGTGCCTGGAGGGAGACAGCCGGGGGCTACACCTTC. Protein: CAWRETAGGYTF. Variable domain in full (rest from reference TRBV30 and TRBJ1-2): SQTIHQWPATLVQPVGSPLSLECTVEGTSNPNLYWYRQAAGRGLQLLFYSVGIGQISSEVPQNLSASRPQDRQFILSSKKLLLSDSGFYLCAWRETAGGYTFGSGTRLTVV.

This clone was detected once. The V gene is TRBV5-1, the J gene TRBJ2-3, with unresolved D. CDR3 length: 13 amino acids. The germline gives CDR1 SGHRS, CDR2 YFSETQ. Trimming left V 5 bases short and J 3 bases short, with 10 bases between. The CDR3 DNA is TGCGCCAGCAGTGACACCGAGACAGATACGCAGTATTTT. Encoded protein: CASSDTETDTQYF.

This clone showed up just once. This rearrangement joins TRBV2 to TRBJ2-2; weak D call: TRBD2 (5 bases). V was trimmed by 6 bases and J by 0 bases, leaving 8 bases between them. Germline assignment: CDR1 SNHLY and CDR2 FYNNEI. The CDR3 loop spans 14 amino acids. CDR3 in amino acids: CASRDGANTGELFF. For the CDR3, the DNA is TGTGCCAGCAGGGACGGGGCGAACACCGGGGAGCTGTTTTTT.

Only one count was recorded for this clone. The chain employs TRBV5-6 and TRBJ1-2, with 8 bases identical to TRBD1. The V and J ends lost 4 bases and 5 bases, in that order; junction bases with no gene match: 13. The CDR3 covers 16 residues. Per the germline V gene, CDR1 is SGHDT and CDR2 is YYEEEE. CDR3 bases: TGTGCCAGCAGCATACTGGGACAGGAGAATTTTTATGGCTACACCTTC. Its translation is CASSILGQENFYGYTF.

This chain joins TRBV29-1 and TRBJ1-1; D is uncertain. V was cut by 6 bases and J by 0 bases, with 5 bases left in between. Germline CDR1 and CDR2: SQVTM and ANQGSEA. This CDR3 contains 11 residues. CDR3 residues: CSVRMNTEAFF. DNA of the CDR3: TGCAGCGTCAGAATGAACACTGAAGCTTTCTTT.

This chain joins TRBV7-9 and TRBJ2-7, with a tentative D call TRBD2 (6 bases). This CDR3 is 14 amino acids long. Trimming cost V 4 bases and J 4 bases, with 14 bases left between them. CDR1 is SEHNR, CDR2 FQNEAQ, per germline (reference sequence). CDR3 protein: CASSSGTRFYEQYF. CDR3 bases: TGTGCCAGCAGCTCCGGGACTCGCTTTTACGAGCAGTACTTC.

The CDR3 is CASSYTPGQGQHF. The CDR3 nucleotides are TGTGCCAGCAGTTACACCCCGGGACAGGGACAGCATTTT. The rearrangement links TRBV12-3 or TRBV12-4 to TRBJ1-5; TRBD1 aligns across 9 bases. J was trimmed by 13 bases and V by 4 bases; bases with no gene match: 8. This CDR3 comprises 13 residues.

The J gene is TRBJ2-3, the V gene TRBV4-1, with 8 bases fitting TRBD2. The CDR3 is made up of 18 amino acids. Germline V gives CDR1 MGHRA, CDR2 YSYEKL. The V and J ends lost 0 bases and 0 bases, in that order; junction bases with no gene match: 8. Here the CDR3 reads CASSQDLGLAGSTDTQYF. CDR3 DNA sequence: TGCGCCAGCAGCCAAGATCTTGGGCTAGCGGGTAGCACAGATACGCAGTATTTT.

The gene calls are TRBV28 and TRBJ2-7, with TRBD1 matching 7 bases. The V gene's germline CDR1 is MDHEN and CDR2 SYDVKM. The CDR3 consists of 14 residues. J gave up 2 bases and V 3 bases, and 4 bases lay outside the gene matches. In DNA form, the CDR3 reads TGTGCCAGCAGTTTTAGGACAGGAACCTACGAGCAGTACTTC. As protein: CASSFRTGTYEQYF.

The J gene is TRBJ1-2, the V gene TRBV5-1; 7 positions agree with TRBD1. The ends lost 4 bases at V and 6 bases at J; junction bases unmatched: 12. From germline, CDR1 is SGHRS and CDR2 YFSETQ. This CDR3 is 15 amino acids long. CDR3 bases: TGCGCCAGCAGCCAAAGACAGGGAACCCTCGATGGCTACACCTTC. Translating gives CASSQRQGTLDGYTF.

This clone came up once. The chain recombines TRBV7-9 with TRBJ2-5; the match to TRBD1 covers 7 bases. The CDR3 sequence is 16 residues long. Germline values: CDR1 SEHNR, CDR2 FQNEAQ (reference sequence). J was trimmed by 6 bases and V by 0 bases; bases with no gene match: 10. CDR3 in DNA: TGTGCCAGCAGCTTAGCGGACGGCACAGGGGTTCAGACCCAGTACTTC. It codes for CASSLADGTGVQTQYF.

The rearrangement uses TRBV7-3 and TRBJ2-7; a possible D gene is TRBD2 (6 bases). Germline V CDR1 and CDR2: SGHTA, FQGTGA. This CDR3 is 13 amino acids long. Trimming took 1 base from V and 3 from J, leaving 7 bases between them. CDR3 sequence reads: CASSLNGGYEQYF. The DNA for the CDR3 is TGTGCCAGCAGCTTAAACGGGGGCTACGAGCAGTACTTC. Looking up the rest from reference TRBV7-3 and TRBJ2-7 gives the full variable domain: GAGVSQTPSNKVTEKGKYVELRCDPISGHTALYWYRQSLGQGPEFLIYFQGTGAADDSGLPNDRFFAVRPEGSVSTLKIQRTERGDSAVYLCASSLNGGYEQYFGPGTRLTVT.

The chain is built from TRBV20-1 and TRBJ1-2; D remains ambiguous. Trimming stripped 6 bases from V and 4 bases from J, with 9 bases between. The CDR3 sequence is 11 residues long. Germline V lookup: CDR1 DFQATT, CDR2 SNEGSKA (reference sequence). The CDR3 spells CSAPGVYGYTF. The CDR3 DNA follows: TGCAGTGCCCCCGGGGTCTATGGCTACACCTTC.

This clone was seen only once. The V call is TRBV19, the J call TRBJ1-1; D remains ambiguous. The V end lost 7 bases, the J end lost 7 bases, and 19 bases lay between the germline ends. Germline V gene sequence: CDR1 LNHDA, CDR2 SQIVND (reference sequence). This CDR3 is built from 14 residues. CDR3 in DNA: TGTGCCAGTACCTCCCGATCCCGGAGCGGTGAAGCTTTCTTT. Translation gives CASTSRSRSGEAFF.

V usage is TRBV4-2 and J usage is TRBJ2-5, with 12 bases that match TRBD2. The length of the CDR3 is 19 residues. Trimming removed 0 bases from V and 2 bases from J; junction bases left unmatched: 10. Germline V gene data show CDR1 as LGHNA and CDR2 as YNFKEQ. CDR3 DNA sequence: TGTGCCAGCAGCCAAGAGAGACTAGCGGGAGTAGGGGGGCAAGAGACCCAGTACTTC. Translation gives CASSQERLAGVGGQETQYF.

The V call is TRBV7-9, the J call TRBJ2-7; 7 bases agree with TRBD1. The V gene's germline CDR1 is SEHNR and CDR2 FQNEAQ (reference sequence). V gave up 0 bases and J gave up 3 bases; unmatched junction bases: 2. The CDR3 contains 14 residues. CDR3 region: CASSLARDSYEQYF. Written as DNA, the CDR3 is TGTGCCAGCAGCTTAGCCCGGGACAGCTACGAGCAGTACTTC.

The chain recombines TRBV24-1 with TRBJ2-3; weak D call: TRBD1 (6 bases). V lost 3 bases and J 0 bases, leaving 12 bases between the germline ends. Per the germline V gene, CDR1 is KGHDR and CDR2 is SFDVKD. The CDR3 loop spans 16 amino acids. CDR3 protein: CATSDAGTKSTDTQYF. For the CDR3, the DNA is TGTGCCACCAGTGATGCCGGGACAAAGAGCACAGATACGCAGTATTTT.

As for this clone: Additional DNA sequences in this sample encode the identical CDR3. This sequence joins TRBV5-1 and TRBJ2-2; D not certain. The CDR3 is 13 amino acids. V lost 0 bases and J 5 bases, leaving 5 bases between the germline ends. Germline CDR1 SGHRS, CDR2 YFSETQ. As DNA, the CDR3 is TGCGCCAGCAGCTTGGGGCTTACCGGGGAGCTGTTTTTT. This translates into CASSLGLTGELFF.

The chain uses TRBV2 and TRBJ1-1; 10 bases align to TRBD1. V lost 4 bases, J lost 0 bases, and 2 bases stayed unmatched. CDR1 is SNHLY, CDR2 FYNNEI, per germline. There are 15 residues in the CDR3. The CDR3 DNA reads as TGTGCCAGCAGTGTGACAGGGGGCCTGAACACTGAAGCTTTCTTT. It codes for CASSVTGGLNTEAFF. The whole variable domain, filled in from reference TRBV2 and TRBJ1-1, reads EPEVTQTPSHQVTQMGQEVILRCVPISNHLYFYWYRQILGQKVEFLVSFYNNEISEKSEIFDDQFSVERPDGSNFTLKIRSTKLEDSAMYFCASSVTGGLNTEAFFGQGTRLTVV.

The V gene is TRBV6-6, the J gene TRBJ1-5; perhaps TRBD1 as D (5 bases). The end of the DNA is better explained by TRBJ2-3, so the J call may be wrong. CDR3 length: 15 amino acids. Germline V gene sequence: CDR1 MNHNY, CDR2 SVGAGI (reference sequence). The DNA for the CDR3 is TGTGCCAGCACTGACGGCCAGGGCTGGGGTCAGCCCCAGTATTTT. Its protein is CASTDGQGWGQPQYF.

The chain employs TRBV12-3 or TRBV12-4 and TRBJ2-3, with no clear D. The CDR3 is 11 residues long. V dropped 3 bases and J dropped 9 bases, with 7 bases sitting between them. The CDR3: CASSFDNTQYF. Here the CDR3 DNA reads TGTGCCAGCAGTTTTGACAACACGCAGTATTTT.

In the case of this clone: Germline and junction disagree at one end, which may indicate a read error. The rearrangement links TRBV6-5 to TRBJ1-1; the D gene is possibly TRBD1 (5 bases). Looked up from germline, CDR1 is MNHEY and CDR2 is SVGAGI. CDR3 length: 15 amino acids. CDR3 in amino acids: CASSYSYGAGTEAFF. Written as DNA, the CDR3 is TGTGCCAGCAGTTACTCGTATGGGGCTGGGACTGAAGCTTTTTTT.

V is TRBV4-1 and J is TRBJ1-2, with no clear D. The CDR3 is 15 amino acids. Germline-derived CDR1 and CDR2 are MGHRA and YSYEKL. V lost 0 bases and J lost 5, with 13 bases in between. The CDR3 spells CASSQESDKPYGYTF. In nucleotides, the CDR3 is TGCGCCAGCAGCCAAGAATCTGACAAGCCGTATGGCTACACCTTC.

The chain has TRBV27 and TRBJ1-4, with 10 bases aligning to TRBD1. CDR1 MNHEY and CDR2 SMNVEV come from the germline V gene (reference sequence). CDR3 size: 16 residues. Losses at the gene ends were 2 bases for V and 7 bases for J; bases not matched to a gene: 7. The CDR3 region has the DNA TGTGCCAGCAGTTTAACTCCGGGACAGGGGAGTGAAAAACTGTTTTTT. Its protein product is CASSLTPGQGSEKLFF.

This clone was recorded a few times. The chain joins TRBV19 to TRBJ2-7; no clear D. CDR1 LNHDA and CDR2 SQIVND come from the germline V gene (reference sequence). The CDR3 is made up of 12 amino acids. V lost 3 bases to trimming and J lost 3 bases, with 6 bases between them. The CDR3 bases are TGTGCCAGTAGTATTATAGACTACGAGCAGTACTTC. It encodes CASSIIDYEQYF.

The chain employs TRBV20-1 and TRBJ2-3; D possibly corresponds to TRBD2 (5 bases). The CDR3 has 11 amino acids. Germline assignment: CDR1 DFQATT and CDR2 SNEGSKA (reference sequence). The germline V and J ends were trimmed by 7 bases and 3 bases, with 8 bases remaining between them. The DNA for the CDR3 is TGCAGTGTAGCGTTAACAGATACGCAGTATTTT. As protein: CSVALTDTQYF.